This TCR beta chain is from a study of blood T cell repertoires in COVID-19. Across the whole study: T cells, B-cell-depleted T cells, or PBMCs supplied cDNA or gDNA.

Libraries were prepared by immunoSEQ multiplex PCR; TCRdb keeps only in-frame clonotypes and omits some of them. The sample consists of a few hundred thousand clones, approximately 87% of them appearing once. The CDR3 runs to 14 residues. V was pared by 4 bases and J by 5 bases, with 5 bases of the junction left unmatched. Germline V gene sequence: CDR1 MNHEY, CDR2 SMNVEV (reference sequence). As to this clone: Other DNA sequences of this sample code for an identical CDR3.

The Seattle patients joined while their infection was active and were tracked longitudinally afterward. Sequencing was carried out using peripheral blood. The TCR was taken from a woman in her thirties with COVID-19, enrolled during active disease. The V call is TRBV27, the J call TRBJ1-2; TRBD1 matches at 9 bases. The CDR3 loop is CASSSRTGEYGYTF. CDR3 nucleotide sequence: TGTGCCAGCAGTTCCCGGACAGGGGAATATGGCTACACCTTC.